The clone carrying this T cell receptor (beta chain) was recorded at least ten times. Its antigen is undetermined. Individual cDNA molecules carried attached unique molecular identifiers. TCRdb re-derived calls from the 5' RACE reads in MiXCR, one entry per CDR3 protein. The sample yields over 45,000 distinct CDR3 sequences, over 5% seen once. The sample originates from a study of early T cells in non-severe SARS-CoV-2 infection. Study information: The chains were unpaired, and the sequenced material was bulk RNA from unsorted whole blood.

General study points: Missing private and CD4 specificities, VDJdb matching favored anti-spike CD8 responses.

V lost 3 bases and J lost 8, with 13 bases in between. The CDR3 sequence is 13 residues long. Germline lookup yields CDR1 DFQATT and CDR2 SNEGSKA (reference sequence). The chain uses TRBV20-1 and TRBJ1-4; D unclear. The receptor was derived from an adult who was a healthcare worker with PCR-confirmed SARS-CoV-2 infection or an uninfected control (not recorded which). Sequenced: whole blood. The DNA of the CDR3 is TGCAGTGCTAGGCCCAGTCGACAAGAAAAACTGTTTTTT. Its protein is CSARPSRQEKLFF.